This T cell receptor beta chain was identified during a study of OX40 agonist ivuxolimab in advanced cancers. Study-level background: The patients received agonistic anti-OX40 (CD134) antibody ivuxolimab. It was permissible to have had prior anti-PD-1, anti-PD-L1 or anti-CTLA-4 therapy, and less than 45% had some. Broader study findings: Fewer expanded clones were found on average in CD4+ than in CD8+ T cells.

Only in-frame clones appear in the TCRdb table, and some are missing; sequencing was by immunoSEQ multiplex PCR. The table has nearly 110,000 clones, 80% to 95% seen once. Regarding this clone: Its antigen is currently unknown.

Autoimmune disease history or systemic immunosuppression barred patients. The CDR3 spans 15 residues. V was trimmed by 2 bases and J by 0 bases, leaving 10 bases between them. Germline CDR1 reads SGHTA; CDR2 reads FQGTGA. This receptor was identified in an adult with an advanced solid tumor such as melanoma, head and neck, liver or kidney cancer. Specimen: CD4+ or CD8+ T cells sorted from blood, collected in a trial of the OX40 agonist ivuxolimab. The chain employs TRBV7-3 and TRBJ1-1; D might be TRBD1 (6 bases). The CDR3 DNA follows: TGTGCCAGCAGCTTACCACAGGGCATGAACACTGAAGCTTTCTTT. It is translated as CASSLPQGMNTEAFF. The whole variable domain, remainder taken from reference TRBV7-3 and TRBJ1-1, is GAGVSQTPSNKVTEKGKYVELRCDPISGHTALYWYRQSLGQGPEFLIYFQGTGAADDSGLPNDRFFAVRPEGSVSTLKIQRTERGDSAVYLCASSLPQGMNTEAFFGQGTRLTVV.